These T cell receptor beta chains were read from a single sample in a study of vaccination effects on CD4 cells after COVID-19. Antigens of these TCRs are unknown. Assay used: immunoSEQ multiplex PCR; TCRdb lists only in-frame clones, some missing. The sample has 25,000 to 35,000 clones, over 55% seen once. The sequencing used CD4+ T cells from PBMCs cultured with HCoV-NL63 spike peptides, collected after COVID-19 vaccination. The receptors stem from a human donor who received a COVID-19 vaccine. Each CDR3 is given with its conserved first and last residue. The D gene is left open where the match is weak. Only part of the rows carry a size: once, few, many, or a class if the clone is expanded.

V,J,size,D,CDR3,DNA
TRBV5-4,TRBJ2-2,-,TRBD2,CASSLYGTSGGHTGELFF,TGTGCCAGCAGCTTGTACGGGACTAGCGGGGGACACACCGGGGAGCTGTTTTTT
TRBV5-6,TRBJ2-2,-,-,CASSFRDGQGTGELFF,TGTGCCAGCAGTTTTCGGGACGGGCAGGGCACCGGGGAGCTGTTTTTT
TRBV24-1,TRBJ2-1,few,TRBD1,CATRSGAGGNNEQFF,TGTGCCACCAGGTCAGGGGCAGGGGGCAACAATGAGCAGTTCTTC
TRBV5-4,TRBJ2-2,-,TRBD1,CASSPGQGGTGELFF,TGTGCCAGCAGCCCCGGACAGGGAGGTACCGGGGAGCTGTTTTTT
TRBV9,TRBJ2-3,-,TRBD1,CASSVGTGGTDTQYF,TGTGCCAGCAGCGTGGGGACAGGGGGCACAGATACGCAGTATTTT
TRBV3-1/TRBV3-2,TRBJ2-1,-,-,CASSQRGTYNEQFF,TGTGCCAGCAGCCAGCGGGGGACATACAATGAGCAGTTCTTC
TRBV3-1/TRBV3-2,TRBJ2-5,few,-,CASSQDQSAGGETQYF,TGTGCCAGCAGCCAAGATCAGAGCGCCGGTGGGGAGACCCAGTACTTC
TRBV18,TRBJ2-6,-,-,CASSPSGSGANVLTF,TGTGCCAGCTCACCATCGGGGTCTGGGGCCAACGTCCTGACTTTC
TRBV12-3/TRBV12-4,TRBJ2-7,-,-,CASRPGHSYEQYF,TGTGCCAGCAGGCCGGGACACTCCTACGAGCAGTACTTC
TRBV2,TRBJ1-2,-,TRBD1,CASSERGQGVEGYTF,TGTGCCAGCAGTGAAAGGGGACAGGGGGTCGAGGGCTACACCTTC
TRBV7-9,TRBJ2-7,-,-,CASSLAGGDEQYF,TGTGCCAGCAGCTTAGCCGGGGGCGACGAGCAGTACTTC
TRBV7-9,TRBJ2-1,-,-,CASSLVSSPWEQFF,TGTGCCAGCAGCTTAGTATCCTCCCCTTGGGAGCAGTTCTTC
TRBV18,TRBJ1-1,-,-,CASSPRSTSETEAFF,TGTGCCAGCTCACCACGGTCCACATCAGAAACTGAAGCTTTCTTT
TRBV5-1,TRBJ1-1,-,-,CASSSGTAAYQAFF,TGCGCCAGCAGCTCCGGGACGGCGGCCTATCAAGCTTTCTTT
TRBV5-5,TRBJ1-3,-,-,CASSWGRVGNTIYF,TGTGCCAGCAGCTGGGGGCGGGTTGGAAACACCATATATTTT
TRBV7-9,TRBJ2-3,-,TRBD2,CASSSRSGHTDTQYF,TGTGCCAGCAGCTCACGTAGCGGGCACACAGATACGCAGTATTTT
TRBV6-4,TRBJ2-1,-,TRBD2,CASSAGGRAEYEQFF,TGTGCCAGCAGTGCTGGCGGGAGGGCCGAGTATGAGCAGTTCTTC
TRBV13,TRBJ2-7,-,-,CASSSQGWGASYEQYF,TGTGCCAGCAGCTCACAGGGGTGGGGGGCCTCCTACGAGCAGTACTTC
TRBV2,TRBJ1-5,once,-,CASSKTDNYQPQHF,TGTGCCAGCAGTAAGACAGATAATTATCAGCCCCAGCATTTT
TRBV7-9,TRBJ2-2,-,TRBD2,CASTAMLGLAGNTGELFF,TGTGCCAGCACCGCCATGCTGGGACTAGCGGGGAACACCGGGGAGCTGTTTTTT
TRBV5-5,TRBJ2-7,-,TRBD1,CASSLAGQVSYEQYF,TGTGCCAGCAGCTTGGCCGGACAGGTCTCCTACGAGCAGTACTTC
TRBV7-9,TRBJ2-1,-,TRBD2,CASSLTTSGRYNEQFF,TGTGCCAGCAGCTTAACAACTAGCGGGCGGTACAATGAGCAGTTCTTC
TRBV4-2,TRBJ1-6,few,TRBD1,CASSQEKGASSPLHF,TGTGCCAGCAGCCAAGAAAAGGGGGCGAGTTCACCCCTCCACTTT
TRBV6-4,TRBJ2-3,-,TRBD2,CASSGGGATDTQYF,TGTGCCAGCAGTGGCGGGGGGGCCACAGATACGCAGTATTTT
TRBV7-9,TRBJ2-5,-,-,CASREKGGETQYF,TGTGCCAGCAGGGAGAAAGGGGGGGAGACCCAGTACTTC
TRBV5-1,TRBJ2-3,few,TRBD2,CASSLELAGADTQYF,TGCGCCAGCAGCTTGGAGCTAGCGGGTGCAGATACGCAGTATTTT
TRBV29-1,TRBJ2-3,once,-,CSVVLGADTQYF,TGCAGCGTTGTTCTGGGTGCAGATACGCAGTATTTT
TRBV5-6,TRBJ2-6,-,TRBD1,CASSLRGQGKSGANVLTF,TGTGCCAGCAGCTTGAGGGGACAGGGGAAATCTGGGGCCAACGTCCTGACTTTC
TRBV2,TRBJ2-7,-,-,CASSVNSGVYEQYF,TGTGCCAGCAGTGTGAATAGCGGAGTCTACGAGCAGTACTTC
TRBV5-1,TRBJ2-3,-,-,CASSSTDTQYF,TGCGCCAGCAGCTCCACAGATACGCAGTATTTT
TRBV6-5,TRBJ2-3,-,TRBD1,CASRAGQVSTDTQYF,TGTGCCAGCAGGGCCGGACAGGTTAGCACAGATACGCAGTATTTT
TRBV9,TRBJ2-2,-,-,CASSPVVGGLTGELFF,TGTGCCAGCAGCCCCGTCGTGGGGGGCCTCACCGGGGAGCTGTTTTTT
TRBV14,TRBJ2-4,-,-,CASGSGGNIQYF,TGTGCCAGCGGATCCGGCGGAAACATTCAGTACTTC
TRBV4-1,TRBJ1-1,-,-,CASSPSNSGTEAFF,TGCGCCAGCAGCCCGTCCAATTCGGGCACTGAAGCTTTCTTT
TRBV10-3,TRBJ1-5,-,-,CAISESKGYGNQPQHF,TGTGCCATCAGTGAGTCGAAAGGGTACGGCAATCAGCCCCAGCATTTT
TRBV30,TRBJ1-2,-,TRBD1,CAWSDQQGARTF,TGTGCCTGGAGTGACCAACAGGGGGCCCGCACCTTC
TRBV7-8,TRBJ2-1,-,-,CASSLGLNVYNEQFF,TGTGCCAGCAGCTTAGGGCTAAATGTCTACAATGAGCAGTTCTTC
TRBV12-3/TRBV12-4,TRBJ2-7,-,-,CASSPNSYEQYF,TGTGCCAGCAGTCCCAACTCCTACGAGCAGTACTTC
TRBV19,TRBJ1-6,-,TRBD1,CASTKKLPGTGNSPLHF,TGTGCCAGTACTAAGAAACTGCCCGGGACAGGAAATTCACCCCTCCACTTT
TRBV4-1,TRBJ1-1,-,TRBD1,CASSKGQGPLGTEAFF,TGCGCCAGCAGCAAAGGACAGGGACCTTTGGGCACTGAAGCTTTCTTT
TRBV4-1,TRBJ2-7,-,-,CASSQAPGSTYEQYF,TGCGCCAGCAGCCAAGCACCAGGCTCGACCTACGAGCAGTACTTC